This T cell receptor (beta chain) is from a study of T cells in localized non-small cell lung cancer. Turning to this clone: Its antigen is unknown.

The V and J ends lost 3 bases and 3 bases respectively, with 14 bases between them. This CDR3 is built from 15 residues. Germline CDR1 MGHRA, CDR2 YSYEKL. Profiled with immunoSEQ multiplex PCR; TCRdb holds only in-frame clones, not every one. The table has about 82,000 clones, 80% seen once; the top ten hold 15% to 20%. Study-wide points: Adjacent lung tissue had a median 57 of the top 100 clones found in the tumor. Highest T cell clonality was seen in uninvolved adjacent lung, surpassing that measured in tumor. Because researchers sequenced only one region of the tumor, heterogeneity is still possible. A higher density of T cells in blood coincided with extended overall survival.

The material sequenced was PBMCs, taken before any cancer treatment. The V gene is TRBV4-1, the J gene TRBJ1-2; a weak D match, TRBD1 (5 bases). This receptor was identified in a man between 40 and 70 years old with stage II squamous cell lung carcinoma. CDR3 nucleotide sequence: TGCGCCAGCAGCCACCAGGACACGTCCGACTATGGCTACACCTTC. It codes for CASSHQDTSDYGYTF.